This T cell receptor beta chain was sequenced in a study of shared clonotypes between healthy human individuals. Naive CD8 cells lacked CD45RO and underwent positive selection for CCR7, leaving out terminally differentiated effector memory CD45RA+ cells. Healthy HIV-negative adults with no recent acute infections or vaccinations were recruited as donors. General study points: Blood was the only sampled material, and tissue repertoires likely differ.

A remark on this clone: The antigen remains unidentified.

The CDR3 loop spans 16 amino acids. Looked up from germline, CDR1 is LGHNA and CDR2 is YSLEER. V trimming: 0 bases; J trimming: 2 bases; junction bases outside the gene matches: 6. Several immunoSEQ plates held equal portions of the genomic DNA taken from each subset. Clones were read by immunoSEQ multiplex PCR, and TCRdb kept only the in-frame ones, dropping some. Of around 1.9 million clones listed, around 93% are singletons. Sequenced: naive CD8+ T cells from PBMCs. The rearrangement joins TRBV4-3 to TRBJ2-7; 8 bases line up with TRBD2. The clonotype comes from a young man in good health. Some clones in this sample may be carry-over from other donors' samples. The CDR3 DNA sequence: TGCGCCAGCAGCCAAGAAGGCGGGAGGACAACCTACGAGCAGTACTTC. It specifies CASSQEGGRTTYEQYF.